A single sample gave rise to the 17 T cell receptor beta chains below, sequenced in a study of CD8 T cells in Susac syndrome. Random-hexamer reverse transcription was applied to roughly 0.5 to 1 ug RNA. TCRdb itself ran the immunoSEQ multiplex PCR reads through MiXCR, one entry per CDR3 protein. Of around 160,000 distinct CDR3 sequences listed, more than 90% are singletons. Sequenced input: CD4+ T cells from PBMCs. All receptors come from a human donor in good health.

This clonotype was counted a few times. This sequence joins TRBV15 and TRBJ1-4; D remains unclear. V lost 0 bases, J lost 0 bases, and 8 bases lay in between. The CDR3 runs to 16 residues. CDR1 is LNHNV and CDR2 is YYDKDF in the germline V gene (reference sequence). CDR3 sequence: CATSRDGTATNEKLFF. DNA for the CDR3: TGTGCCACCAGCAGAGATGGCACAGCAACTAATGAAAAACTGTTTTTT.

V usage is TRBV7-9 and J usage is TRBJ2-6; D gene uncertain. The V and J ends lost 0 bases and 0 bases respectively, with 9 bases between them. Looked up from germline, CDR1 is SEHNR and CDR2 is FQNEAQ (reference sequence). CDR3 size: 17 residues. As DNA, the CDR3 is TGTGCCAGCAGCTTAGCAACCGGCCGCTCTGGGGCCAACGTCCTGACTTTC. This encodes CASSLATGRSGANVLTF.

The V and J genes are TRBV27 and TRBJ2-1, with 7 bases matching TRBD1. After removal of 8 bases from V and 2 bases from J, the junction contained 9 bases not matched to a gene. CDR3 length: 15 amino acids. Germline V gene sequence: CDR1 MNHEY, CDR2 SMNVEV (reference sequence). This CDR3 is CASRSAGTAYNEQFF. The CDR3 region has the DNA TGTGCCAGCCGCTCGGCCGGGACAGCCTACAATGAGCAGTTCTTC.

This chain uses TRBV20-1 with TRBJ2-5; possibly TRBD1 or TRBD2 for D (5 bases each). Trimming cost V 0 bases and J 4 bases, with 6 bases left between them. The length of the CDR3 is 12 residues. Germline CDR1 and CDR2: DFQATT and SNEGSKA (reference sequence). CDR3 protein: CSAREGVETQYF. As DNA, the CDR3 is TGCAGTGCTAGAGAGGGGGTAGAGACCCAGTACTTC.

The chain employs TRBV7-2 and TRBJ1-2; D gene ambiguous. The CDR3 has 11 amino acids. CDR1 and CDR2 from the germline V gene are SGHTA and FQGNSA. The ends were cut back, 5 bases at V and 2 bases at J, with 3 bases in the middle. Here the CDR3 reads CASSLNYGYTF. The CDR3 nucleotides are TGTGCCAGCAGCCTCAACTATGGCTACACCTTC.

This clonotype was observed once. This chain uses TRBV3-1 with TRBJ2-1; a possible D gene is TRBD1 (6 bases). Germline V CDR1 and CDR2: LGHDT, YNNKEL (reference sequence). The CDR3 length is 15 residues. Trimming stripped 4 bases from V and 4 bases from J, with 14 bases between. CDR3 protein: CASSPMDGTYNEQFF. The CDR3 region has the DNA TGTGCCAGCAGCCCTATGGACGGGACATACAATGAGCAGTTCTTC.

The V call is TRBV11-2, the J call TRBJ2-7; 8 positions match TRBD1. CDR3 length equals 15 residues. Per germline, CDR1 SGHAT and CDR2 FQNNGV. Losses at the gene ends were 3 bases for V and 3 bases for J; bases not matched to a gene: 7. The CDR3 spells CASSFRDRLIYEQYF. CDR3 bases: TGTGCCAGCAGCTTTAGGGACAGGCTAATCTACGAGCAGTACTTC.

The chain recombines TRBV29-1 with TRBJ2-7; 9 bases match TRBD2. After removal of 1 base from V and 7 bases from J, the junction contained 11 bases not matched to a gene. CDR1 is SQVTM and CDR2 is ANQGSEA in the germline V gene. This CDR3 contains 15 residues. DNA for the CDR3: TGCAGCGTTGAAGTCGCAGCGGGGGGTCTCGGGGAGCAGTACTTC. The encoded protein is CSVEVAAGGLGEQYF.

The chain couples TRBV23-1 to TRBJ1-3; no firm D call. TRBV23-1 is marked as an open reading frame, function uncertain. The ends were cut back, 9 bases at V and 3 bases at J, with 12 bases in the middle. This CDR3 is 13 amino acids long. As DNA, the CDR3 is TGCGCCAGTTGCCCGGGTGATGGAAACACCATATATTTT. Its translation: CASCPGDGNTIYF.

The sample holds one count of this clonotype. CDR3: CAWKNGPGGSPLHF. CDR3 nucleotides: TGTGCCTGGAAAAACGGGCCGGGTGGATCACCCCTCCACTTT. This chain connects TRBV30 to TRBJ1-6, with D uncertain. The CDR3 spans 14 residues. The V and J ends lost 4 bases and 10 bases respectively, with 17 bases between them. Germline lookup yields CDR1 GTSNPN and CDR2 SVGIG (reference sequence). Supplemented by reference TRBV30 and TRBJ1-6, the full variable domain reads SQTIHQWPATLVQPVGSPLSLECTVEGTSNPNLYWYRQAAGRGLQLLFYSVGIGQISSEVPQNLSASRPQDRQFILSSKKLLLSDSGFYLCAWKNGPGGSPLHFGNGTRLTVT.

Here the CDR3 DNA reads TGTGCCAGCAGGGGGTTCTCTGGAAACACCATATATTTT. As protein: CASRGFSGNTIYF. The V call is TRBV12-3 or TRBV12-4, the J call TRBJ1-3; D is unresolved. The V end was cut by 6 bases, the J end by 0 bases, with 6 bases between. This CDR3 has 13 residues.

The rearrangement uses TRBV19 and TRBJ2-5; maybe TRBD2 (6 bases). The length of the CDR3 is 14 residues. Trimming pared 5 bases from V and 0 bases from J, leaving 10 bases between. From germline, CDR1 is LNHDA and CDR2 SQIVND (reference sequence). Written as DNA, the CDR3 is TGTGCCAGTAGTGGGGGGAAGTACCAAGAGACCCAGTACTTC. Translated: CASSGGKYQETQYF.

The chain links TRBV5-1 to TRBJ2-1; TRBD2 aligns across 11 bases. The V gene end was trimmed by 4 bases and the J gene end by 5 bases; junction bases not matched to a gene: 5. The germline gives CDR1 SGHRS, CDR2 YFSETQ. The CDR3 is 15 residues long. CDR3 DNA: TGCGCCAGCAGCCGTAGCGGGGGGGACGACAATGAGCAGTTCTTC. Protein product: CASSRSGGDDNEQFF.

The chain has TRBV3-1 and TRBJ1-6; D remains unclear. V shed 1 base and J shed 11 bases, with 6 bases lying between them. The germline V gene has CDR1 LGHDT and CDR2 YNNKEL (reference sequence). The CDR3 sequence is 12 residues long. CDR3 amino acids: CASSQGTPPLHF. CDR3 DNA sequence: TGTGCCAGCAGCCAAGGGACCCCACCCCTCCACTTT.

The chain links TRBV30 to TRBJ1-2; the match to TRBD1 covers 8 bases. Per the germline V gene, CDR1 is GTSNPN and CDR2 is SVGIG (reference sequence). The CDR3 is made up of 14 amino acids. With 2 bases clipped from V and 0 bases from J, the junction kept 2 bases outside the gene matches. CDR3 protein: CAWSRTGPNYGYTF. The CDR3, as DNA: TGTGCCTGGAGTAGGACAGGGCCTAACTATGGCTACACCTTC.

This chain connects TRBV14 to TRBJ2-3; 8 positions agree with TRBD1. Germline CDR1 is SGHDN and CDR2 is FVKESK. The CDR3 sequence is 14 residues long. V shed 3 bases and J 3 bases; nucleotides not matched to a gene: 2. The CDR3 loop reads CASSQRQGTDTQYF. The DNA of the CDR3 is TGTGCCAGCAGCCAGAGACAGGGGACAGATACGCAGTATTTT.

The CDR3 sequence: CASSRQGEGTEAFF. The DNA for the CDR3 is TGTGCCAGCAGCCGACAGGGTGAGGGCACTGAAGCTTTCTTT. The V and J genes are TRBV9 and TRBJ1-1; 7 bases fit TRBD1. CDR1 is SGDLS, CDR2 YYNGEE, per germline. The CDR3 consists of 14 residues. The V gene end was trimmed by 4 bases and the J gene end by 4 bases; junction bases not matched to a gene: 7.